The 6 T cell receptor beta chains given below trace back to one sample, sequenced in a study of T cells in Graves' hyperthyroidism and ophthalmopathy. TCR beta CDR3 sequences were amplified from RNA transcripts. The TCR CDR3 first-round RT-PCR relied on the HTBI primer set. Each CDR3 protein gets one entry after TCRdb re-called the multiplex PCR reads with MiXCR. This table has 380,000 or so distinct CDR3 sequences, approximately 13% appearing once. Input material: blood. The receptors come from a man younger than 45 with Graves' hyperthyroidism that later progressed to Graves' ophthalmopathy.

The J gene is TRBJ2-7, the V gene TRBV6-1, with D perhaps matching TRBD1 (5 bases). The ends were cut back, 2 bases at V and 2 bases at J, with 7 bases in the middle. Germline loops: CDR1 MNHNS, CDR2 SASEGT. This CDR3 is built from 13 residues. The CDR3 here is CASSERGPYEQYF. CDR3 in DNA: TGTGCCAGCAGTGAAAGGGGCCCCTACGAGCAGTACTTC.

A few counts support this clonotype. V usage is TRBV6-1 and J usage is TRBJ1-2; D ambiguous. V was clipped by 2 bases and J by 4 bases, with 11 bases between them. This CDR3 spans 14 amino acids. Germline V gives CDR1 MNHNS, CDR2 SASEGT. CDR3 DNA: TGTGCCAGCAGTGAAATGAGTGCCCGCTATGGCTACACCTTC. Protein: CASSEMSARYGYTF.

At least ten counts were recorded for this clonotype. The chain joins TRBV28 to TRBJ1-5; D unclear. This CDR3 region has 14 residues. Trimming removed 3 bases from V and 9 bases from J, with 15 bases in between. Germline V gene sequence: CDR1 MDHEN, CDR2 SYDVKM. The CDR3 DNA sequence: TGTGCCAGCAGTTTTAACACTATTTTGGCGCCCCAGCATTTT. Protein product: CASSFNTILAPQHF.

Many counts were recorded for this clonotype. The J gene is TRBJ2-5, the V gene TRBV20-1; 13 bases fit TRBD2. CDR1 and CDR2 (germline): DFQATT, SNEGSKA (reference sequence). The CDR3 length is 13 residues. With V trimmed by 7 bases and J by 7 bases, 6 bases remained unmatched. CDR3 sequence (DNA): TGCAGTGTCCCCGGGACTAGCGGGGTGACCCAGTACTTC. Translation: CSVPGTSGVTQYF.

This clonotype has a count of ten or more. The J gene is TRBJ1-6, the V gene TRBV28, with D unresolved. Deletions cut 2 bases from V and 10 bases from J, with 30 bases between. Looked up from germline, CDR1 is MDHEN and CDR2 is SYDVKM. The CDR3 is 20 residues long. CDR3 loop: CASSLDRSLEYLGGKSPLHF. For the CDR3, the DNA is TGTGCCAGCAGTTTAGACCGTAGCCTCGAGTACCTAGGAGGGAAATCACCCCTCCACTTT.

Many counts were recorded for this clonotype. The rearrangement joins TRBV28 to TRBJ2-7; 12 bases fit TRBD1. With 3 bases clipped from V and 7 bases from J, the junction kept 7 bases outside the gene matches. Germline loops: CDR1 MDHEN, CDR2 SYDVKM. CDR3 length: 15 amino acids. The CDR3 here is CASSFRDRGLREQYF. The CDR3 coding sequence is TGTGCCAGCAGTTTCAGGGACAGGGGGCTAAGGGAGCAGTACTTC.